The rows below give T cell receptor beta chains drawn from one sample of a study of blood T cell repertoires in COVID-19. TCRdb's copy holds only in-frame clones and misses some; the assay was immunoSEQ multiplex PCR. Found here are 140,000 or so clones, 84% of them singletons; the top ten hold about 8%. Sequenced material: peripheral blood. Every receptor here comes from a human donor in a cohort sampled during active COVID-19. Each CDR3 is given with its conserved first and last residue. D genes are given only for firm matches. Size values are once, few and many counts, or a class for expanded clones, and some rows have none.

d_call	clone_size	v_call	j_call	cdr3_aa	cdr3_nt
NA	few	TRBV5-6	TRBJ2-2	CASSFSARRDTGELFF	TGTGCCAGCAGCTTCAGCGCCCGACGGGACACCGGGGAGCTGTTTTTT
TRBD2	few	TRBV19	TRBJ2-5	CASSSPGLAGVQETQYF	TGTGCCAGTAGTTCACCAGGACTAGCGGGGGTCCAAGAGACCCAGTACTTC
TRBD2	once	TRBV5-1	TRBJ2-1	CASSSLAGGGGEQFF	TGCGCCAGCAGCTCACTAGCGGGGGGAGGCGGTGAGCAGTTCTTC
TRBD1	NA	TRBV19	TRBJ1-5	CARSQGAMSNQPQHF	TGTGCCAGGTCACAGGGGGCAATGAGCAATCAGCCCCAGCATTTT
TRBD1	NA	TRBV5-4	TRBJ2-7	CASSAGQGRDEQYF	TGTGCCAGCAGCGCCGGACAGGGGCGCGACGAGCAGTACTTC
NA	NA	TRBV16	TRBJ1-3	CASSQFLSSGNTIYF	TGTGCCAGCAGCCAATTCCTCTCCTCTGGAAACACCATATATTTT
TRBD2	once	TRBV5-1	TRBJ2-3	CASSLAGLAGAFTDTQYF	TGCGCCAGCAGCTTGGCCGGACTAGCGGGGGCCTTCACAGATACGCAGTATTTT
NA	once	TRBV6-6	TRBJ1-3	CASTSQDSGNTIYF	TGTGCCAGCACCTCACAGGACTCTGGAAACACCATATATTTT
NA	NA	TRBV7-9	TRBJ2-7	CASSLVAESYEQYF	TGTGCCAGCAGCTTAGTAGCAGAGTCCTACGAGCAGTACTTC
TRBD2	NA	TRBV10-2	TRBJ2-5	CASSQLAGEPRETQYF	TGCGCCAGCAGTCAACTAGCGGGGGAACCCCGGGAGACCCAGTACTTC
TRBD1	NA	TRBV19	TRBJ1-5	CASSTHRGSSNQPQHF	TGTGCCAGTAGTACTCACAGGGGGTCGAGCAATCAGCCCCAGCATTTT
NA	NA	TRBV7-6	TRBJ2-5	CASSLARGGQETQYF	TGTGCCAGCAGCTTAGCGCGGGGAGGACAAGAGACCCAGTACTTC
NA	few	TRBV2	TRBJ1-5	CASLRDIYSNQPQHF	TGTGCCAGCCTACGGGACATCTATAGCAATCAGCCCCAGCATTTT
NA	NA	TRBV5-6	TRBJ2-1	CASSFPLKPYNEQFF	TGTGCCAGCAGCTTCCCCCTAAAGCCCTACAATGAGCAGTTCTTC
TRBD1	once	TRBV5-5	TRBJ1-6	CASSTRRDRGNSPLHF	TGTGCCAGCAGCACCAGGCGGGACAGGGGAAATTCACCCCTCCACTTT
NA	once	TRBV27	TRBJ2-7	CASSSTAFYSYEQYF	TGTGCCAGCAGTTCTACAGCCTTTTATTCCTACGAGCAGTACTTC
NA	NA	TRBV2	TRBJ2-7	CASSEWQARDEQYF	TGTGCCAGCAGTGAATGGCAGGCGAGGGACGAGCAGTACTTC
NA	NA	TRBV19	TRBJ2-5	CASSINSQETQYF	TGTGCCAGTAGTATAAACAGTCAAGAGACCCAGTACTTC